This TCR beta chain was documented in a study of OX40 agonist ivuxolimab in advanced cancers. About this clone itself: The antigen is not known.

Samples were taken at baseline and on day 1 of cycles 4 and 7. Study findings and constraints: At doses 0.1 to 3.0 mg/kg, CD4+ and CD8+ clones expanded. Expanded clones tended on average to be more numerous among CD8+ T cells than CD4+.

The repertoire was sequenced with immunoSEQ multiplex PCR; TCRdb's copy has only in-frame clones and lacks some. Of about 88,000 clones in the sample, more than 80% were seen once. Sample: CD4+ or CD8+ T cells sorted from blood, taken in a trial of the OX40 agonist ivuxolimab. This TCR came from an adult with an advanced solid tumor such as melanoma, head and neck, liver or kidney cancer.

The CDR3 loop reads CASSVGPTNQPQHF. CDR3 DNA: TGTGCCAGCAGCGTAGGCCCGACCAATCAGCCCCAGCATTTT. V is TRBV9 and J is TRBJ1-5; D not resolved. The CDR3 covers 14 residues. Trimming cost V 0 bases and J 3 bases, with 7 bases left between them. Germline loops: CDR1 SGDLS, CDR2 YYNGEE. Supplemented by reference TRBV9 and TRBJ1-5, the full variable domain reads DSGVTQTPKHLITATGQRVTLRCSPRSGDLSVYWYQQSLDQGLQFLIQYYNGEERAKGNILERFSAQQFPDLHSELNLSSLELGDSALYFCASSVGPTNQPQHFGDGTRLSIL.